This TCR beta chain was identified during a study of long-term antiretroviral therapy in people with HIV. Participants who had HIV were, without exception, treated in the United States. The run of the v3.0 immunoSEQ assay was at survey level. Here immunoSEQ multiplex PCR was the method, and the copy in TCRdb shows in-frame clones only, minus some. The sample has roughly 18,000 clones; roughly nine tenths are singletons. The CDR3 covers 15 residues. Trimming shortened V by 0 bases and J by 4 bases, and 13 bases separated the two germline ends. CDR1 is GTSNPN and CDR2 is SVGIG in the germline V gene (reference sequence).

Sequences were derived from unsorted PBMCs, sampled 4.2 years after starting antiretroviral therapy. The TCR sequence derives from a man aged 50-60 years with HIV. The chain combines TRBV30 with TRBJ1-5; D is undetermined. The CDR3 sequence: CAWSVGGTVNQPQHF. The CDR3 nucleotides read TGTGCCTGGAGTGTAGGTGGAACCGTAAATCAGCCCCAGCATTTT.